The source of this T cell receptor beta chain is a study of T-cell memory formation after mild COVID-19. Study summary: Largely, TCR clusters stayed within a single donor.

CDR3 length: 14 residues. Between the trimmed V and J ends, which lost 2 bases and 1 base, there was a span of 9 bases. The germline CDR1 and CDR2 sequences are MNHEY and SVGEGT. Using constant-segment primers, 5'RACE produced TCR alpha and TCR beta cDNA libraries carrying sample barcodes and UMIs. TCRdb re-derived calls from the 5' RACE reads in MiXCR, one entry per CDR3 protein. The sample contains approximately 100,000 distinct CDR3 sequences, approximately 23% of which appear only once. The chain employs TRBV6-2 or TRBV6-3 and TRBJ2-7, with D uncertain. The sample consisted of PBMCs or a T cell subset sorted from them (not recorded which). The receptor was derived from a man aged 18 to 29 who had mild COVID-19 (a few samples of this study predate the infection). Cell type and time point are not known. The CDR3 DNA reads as TGTGCCAGCAGTTACGGGCTGGATTCCTACGAGCAGTACGTC. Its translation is CASSYGLDSYEQYV.